This TCR beta chain was found in a study of cytomegalovirus exposure and HLA in healthy donors. The assay was immunoSEQ multiplex PCR, and TCRdb's table has in-frame clones only and misses some. Of 150,000 to 200,000 clones in the sample, roughly three quarters were seen once. Germline lookup yields CDR1 SGHTS and CDR2 YDEGEE. The CDR3 spans 15 residues. V was pared by 0 bases and J by 2 bases, with 11 bases between. The donors were in the roughly 110-subject validation cohort; that cohort was separate from the roughly 700-subject first cohort. With regard to this clone: Its antigen is still unknown.

Study-level findings and limits: Listed as cytomegalovirus-associated were 150 or so TCR beta chains. Reportedly, cytomegalovirus status was diagnosed with high sensitivity and specificity.

The sequencing input was PBMCs. V is TRBV5-8 and J is TRBJ2-5; D is perhaps TRBD2 (5 bases). This clonotype was sampled from a woman aged 30 to 39 in good health and CMV-seronegative. The CDR3 here is CASSLGTRAQETQYF. CDR3 nucleotides: TGTGCCAGCAGCTTGGGAACTAGGGCTCAAGAGACCCAGTACTTC.